These 8 T cell receptor beta chains came from one sample sequenced in a study of blood T cell repertoires in COVID-19. Method: immunoSEQ multiplex PCR; TCRdb's copy keeps in-frame clones and lacks some. The sample lists about 100,000 clones; roughly 86% were seen once. Sequenced material: peripheral blood. These TCRs come from a woman in her sixties with acute or convalescent COVID-19.

V usage is TRBV19 and J usage is TRBJ1-5; D gene ambiguous. Trimming took 6 bases from V and 7 from J, leaving 16 bases between them. Germline lookup yields CDR1 LNHDA and CDR2 SQIVND (reference sequence). The length of the CDR3 is 14 residues. The CDR3 nucleotides are TGTGCCAGTAGCCCGAGAGGAGTTAGGCAGCCCCAGCATTTT. Protein product: CASSPRGVRQPQHF.

The chain is built from TRBV5-1 and TRBJ2-1; D is ambiguous. Trimming stripped 7 bases from V and 9 bases from J, with 14 bases between. The CDR3 has 12 amino acids. Germline V gene lookup returns CDR1 SGHRS and CDR2 YFSETQ. CDR3 in amino acids: CASFLGESEQFF. The DNA for the CDR3 is TGCGCCAGCTTCCTAGGTGAGAGTGAGCAGTTCTTC.

This sequence joins TRBV6-1 and TRBJ1-3; D perhaps matches TRBD1 (5 bases). The CDR3 has 16 residues. Trimming took 2 bases from V and 4 from J, leaving 15 bases between them. The V gene's germline CDR1 is MNHNS and CDR2 SASEGT. The CDR3 DNA reads TGTGCCAGCAGTGAAAGCCTTGCAGGGCGAGGAAACACCATATATTTT. It is translated as CASSESLAGRGNTIYF.

This rearrangement joins TRBV5-1 to TRBJ2-2; D perhaps matches TRBD2 (5 bases). V lost 3 bases and J lost 3, with 15 bases in between. Germline-derived CDR1 and CDR2 are SGHRS and YFSETQ. The CDR3 is 16 residues long. The CDR3, as DNA: TGCGCCAGCAGCTCCACTAGTAATCCCGACACCGGGGAGCTGTTTTTT. It specifies CASSSTSNPDTGELFF.

The chain recombines TRBV3-1 (or the pseudogene TRBV3-2) with TRBJ2-2; TRBD2 matches 14 bases. The germline CDR1 and CDR2 sequences are LGHDT and YNNKEL (reference sequence). Trimming cost V 3 bases and J 5 bases; bases outside gene matches: 8. The CDR3 is 18 residues long. The CDR3 nucleotides read TGTGCCAGCAGCCATACCGGGACTAGCGGGAGTCGAACCGGGGAGCTGTTTTTT. It specifies CASSHTGTSGSRTGELFF.

To note about this clone: One end of the junction does not line up with germline, which may come from a read error. The chain couples TRBV7-8 to TRBJ2-3; 7 nucleotides match TRBD2. The CDR3 runs to 15 residues. CDR1 and CDR2 from the germline V gene are SGHVS and FQNEAQ. The CDR3 spells CASSLRGDLLAPPHF. CDR3 coding DNA: TGTGCCAGCAGCCTTCGCGGAGATCTACTAGCGCCACCCCATTTT. Complete variable domain (other parts from reference TRBV7-8 and TRBJ2-3): GAGVSQSPRYKVAKRGQDVALRCDPISGHVSLFWYQQALGQGPEFLTYFQNEAQLDKSGLPSDRFFAERPEGSVSTLKIQRTQQEDSAVYLCASSLRGDLLAPPHFGPGTRLTVL.

V and J are TRBV19 and TRBJ1-5; 7 bases match TRBD1. The germline V gene has CDR1 LNHDA and CDR2 SQIVND (reference sequence). With V trimmed by 3 bases and J by 5 bases, 4 bases remained unmatched. The CDR3 runs to 14 residues. The CDR3, as DNA: TGTGCCAGTAGTATCCGGACAGGTTATCAGCCCCAGCATTTT. Its translation: CASSIRTGYQPQHF.

The chain couples TRBV19 to TRBJ1-1; a possible D gene is TRBD1 (6 bases). The length of the CDR3 is 16 residues. CDR1 and CDR2 from the germline V gene are LNHDA and SQIVND (reference sequence). V lost 4 bases and J 1 base, leaving 16 bases between the germline ends. As DNA, the CDR3 is TGTGCCAGTAGTAAGGGGGAAACAGTAAGGAACACTGAAGCTTTCTTT. Protein product: CASSKGETVRNTEAFF.